This T cell receptor beta chain was documented in a study of cytomegalovirus exposure and HLA in healthy donors. CDR3 size: 16 residues. The trim removed 5 bases at V and 4 bases at J, leaving 11 bases unmatched. Germline values: CDR1 MDHEN, CDR2 SYDVKM. The study ran its PCR with 60 Vbeta and 13 Jbeta primers. The protocol was immunoSEQ multiplex PCR, while the TCRdb copy is restricted to in-frame clones and leaves out a portion. The table shows more than 150,000 clones, with about four fifths occurring only once. The receptor's source is a man aged 50 to 60 in good health and CMV-seronegative. Sequencing input: PBMCs. This chain links TRBV28 with TRBJ2-7; TRBD1 matches at 10 bases. CDR3 sequence: CASSSLGTGALYEQYF. DNA for the CDR3: TGTGCCAGCAGTAGCCTCGGGACAGGGGCTTTGTACGAGCAGTACTTC. Looking up the rest from reference TRBV28 and TRBJ2-7 gives the full variable domain: DVKVTQSSRYLVKRTGEKVFLECVQDMDHENMFWYRQDPGLGLRLIYFSYDVKMKEKGDIPEGYSVSREKKERFSLILESASTNQTSMYLCASSSLGTGALYEQYFGPGTRLTVT.